A single sample is the source of the 17 T cell receptor beta chains below, sequenced in a study of T cells in localized non-small cell lung cancer. Here immunoSEQ multiplex PCR was the method, and the copy in TCRdb shows in-frame clones only, minus some. The sample shows about 19,000 clones, 85% to 95% of them seen only once. The sequenced sample was peripheral blood, obtained before any cancer treatment. The receptors come from a male donor aged 60 or over with stage I squamous cell lung carcinoma.

The rearrangement uses TRBV5-1 and TRBJ2-2; 11 nucleotides agree with TRBD2. V trimming: 0 bases; J trimming: 5 bases; junction bases outside the gene matches: 0. Germline V lookup: CDR1 SGHRS, CDR2 YFSETQ. The CDR3 extends over 15 amino acids. CDR3 in amino acids: CASSLGTSGTGELFF. The DNA for the CDR3 is TGCGCCAGCAGCTTGGGGACTAGCGGGACCGGGGAGCTGTTTTTT.

V usage is TRBV28 and J usage is TRBJ1-2, with TRBD1 matching over 9 bases. Germline lookup yields CDR1 MDHEN and CDR2 SYDVKM. CDR3 length: 15 amino acids. The J segment lost 6 bases and the V segment lost 6 bases, leaving 11 bases of the junction unmatched. CDR3 in DNA: TGTGCCAGCAGACCTATCGACAGGGGGTATGATGGCTACACCTTC. It yields the protein CASRPIDRGYDGYTF.

The chain is built from TRBV6-1 and TRBJ1-2, with a weak D call TRBD1 (5 bases). Trimming removed 3 bases from V and 4 bases from J, with 12 bases in between. Germline V gene data show CDR1 as MNHNS and CDR2 as SASEGT. This CDR3 comprises 14 residues. Here the CDR3 DNA reads TGTGCCAGCAGTGAGCCCAGGGCCCCCTATGGCTACACCTTC. This codes for CASSEPRAPYGYTF.

The V and J genes are TRBV7-3 and TRBJ2-1, with D maybe TRBD2 (5 bases). Germline V gene data show CDR1 as SGHTA and CDR2 as FQGTGA. The germline V and J ends were trimmed by 5 bases and 3 bases, with 11 bases remaining between them. The CDR3 runs 14 residues. Here the CDR3 DNA reads TGTGCCAGCAGCCTCGGACTGCACTACAATGAGCAGTTCTTC. As protein: CASSLGLHYNEQFF.

The rearrangement links TRBV5-1 to TRBJ1-2, with D possibly being TRBD1 (6 bases). V lost 0 bases to trimming and J lost 4 bases, with 13 bases between them. The CDR3 runs 15 residues. CDR1 and CDR2 (germline): SGHRS, YFSETQ. CDR3 region: CASSLAAGDSYGYTF. The CDR3 DNA is TGCGCCAGCAGCTTGGCGGCAGGGGATTCCTATGGCTACACCTTC.

This chain links TRBV9 with TRBJ2-4; tentative D call: TRBD1 (6 bases). The CDR3 consists of 13 residues. V lost 3 bases and J 7 bases, leaving 11 bases between the germline ends. The germline gives CDR1 SGDLS, CDR2 YYNGEE. The DNA for the CDR3 is TGTGCCAGCAGCGCGACAGGTGGGAACATTCAGTACTTC. This translates into CASSATGGNIQYF.

V gene TRBV28 combines with J gene TRBJ2-7; possibly TRBD1 for D (6 bases). The CDR3 is 12 residues long. Trimming took 5 bases from V and 5 from J, leaving 10 bases between them. Germline CDR1 MDHEN, CDR2 SYDVKM. CDR3: CASSIQGDEQYF. Here the CDR3 DNA reads TGTGCCAGCAGTATACAGGGTGACGAGCAGTACTTC.

The rearrangement links TRBV6-5 to TRBJ2-5; D may correspond to TRBD1 or TRBD2 (5 bases each). This CDR3 is built from 13 residues. The V end lost 10 bases, the J end lost 4 bases, and 16 bases lay between the germline ends. The germline gives CDR1 MNHEY, CDR2 SVGAGI. This chain's CDR3 is CATHGPGRETQYF. The CDR3 nucleotides are TGTGCCACCCACGGTCCGGGGCGAGAGACCCAGTACTTC.

This chain connects TRBV6-6 to TRBJ1-6, with TRBD1 as a possible D gene (6 bases). This CDR3 is 15 amino acids long. V lost 6 bases to trimming and J lost 7 bases, with 16 bases between them. Germline CDR1 is MNHNY and CDR2 is SVGAGI (reference sequence). The CDR3, as DNA: TGTGCCAGCAGCCGAACCGGGACACCCAATTCACCCCTCCACTTT. This codes for CASSRTGTPNSPLHF.

The rearrangement links TRBV7-9 to TRBJ2-3; D is possibly TRBD2 (6 bases). This CDR3 has 16 amino acids. Germline CDR1 reads SEHNR; CDR2 reads FQNEAQ (reference sequence). The V end lost 3 bases, the J end lost 2 bases, and 15 bases lay between the germline ends. The CDR3 DNA reads TGTGCCAGCAGCTTCCGTTGGGGCGGGGACACAGATACGCAGTATTTT. Protein: CASSFRWGGDTDTQYF.

The chain joins TRBV29-1 to TRBJ1-3; D unclear. This CDR3 has 13 residues. Per the germline V gene, CDR1 is SQVTM and CDR2 is ANQGSEA. The ends were cut back, 8 bases at V and 4 bases at J, with 15 bases in the middle. CDR3 protein: CSTGREGGNTIYF. The CDR3 DNA reads as TGCAGCACGGGTAGGGAAGGCGGAAACACCATATATTTT. The full variable domain, completed using reference TRBV29-1 and TRBJ1-3, is SAVISQKPSRDICQRGTSLTIQCQVDSQVTMMFWYRQQPGQSLTLIATANQGSEATYESGFVIDKFPISRPNLTFSTLTVSNMSPEDSSIYLCSTGREGGNTIYFGEGSWLTVV.

The CDR3 protein is CASVSGTGGSGNTIYF. The CDR3 DNA follows: TGTGCCAGCGTATCCGGGACAGGGGGCTCTGGAAACACCATATATTTT. This chain links TRBV5-5 with TRBJ1-3; the match to TRBD1 covers 11 bases. Germline CDR1 is SGHKS and CDR2 is YYEKEE (reference sequence). Trimming removed 7 bases from V and 0 bases from J; junction bases left unmatched: 6. The CDR3 spans 16 residues. The entire variable domain, with the rest obtained from reference TRBV5-5 and TRBJ1-3, is as follows: DAGVTQSPTHLIKTRGQQVTLRCSPISGHKSVSWYQQVLGQGPQFIFQYYEKEERGRGNFPDRFSARQFPNYSSELNVNALLLGDSALYLCASVSGTGGSGNTIYFGEGSWLTVV.

This clone was found a few times. CDR3 in DNA: TGTGCCAGCAGCTCATCCCTCCCCGGAGGGGGGGCAGATACGCAGTATTTT. This codes for CASSSSLPGGGADTQYF. This chain links TRBV7-3 with TRBJ2-3, with D tentatively TRBD2 (7 bases). This CDR3 has 17 residues. CDR1 and CDR2 from the germline V gene are SGHTA and FQGTGA. V was clipped by 4 bases and J by 4 bases, with 21 bases between them.

This chain's CDR3 is CAWREGPRRFAGELFF. CDR3 nucleotides: TGTGCCTGGAGGGAAGGACCGCGACGATTCGCCGGGGAGCTGTTTTTT. The gene calls are TRBV30 and TRBJ2-2; D remains unclear. The CDR3 loop spans 16 amino acids. CDR1 and CDR2 from the germline V gene are GTSNPN and SVGIG (reference sequence). V lost 3 bases, J lost 6 bases, and 20 bases lay in between.

This clone has a handful of counts. This chain connects TRBV28 to TRBJ2-5; 8 bases are shared with TRBD2. Per the germline V gene, CDR1 is MDHEN and CDR2 is SYDVKM. The CDR3 sequence is 20 residues long. The trim removed 3 bases at V and 0 bases at J, leaving 18 bases unmatched. The CDR3 DNA is TGTGCCAGCAGTTTCCCCGCGGGAGGAGGCTATGGACCTTACCAAGAGACCCAGTACTTC. This translates into CASSFPAGGGYGPYQETQYF.

The chain employs TRBV28 and TRBJ2-5, with D perhaps given as TRBD1 or TRBD2 (6 bases each). V shed 5 bases and J shed 5 bases, with 18 bases lying between them. CDR1 MDHEN and CDR2 SYDVKM come from the germline V gene. The CDR3 is made up of 15 amino acids. DNA for the CDR3: TGTGCCAGCAGTCGGGGGACACCCGCCGGGGAGACCCAGTACTTC. This encodes CASSRGTPAGETQYF.

This clone occurred once. CDR3 amino acids: CASSPGGEVPTGELFF. CDR3 bases: TGTGCCAGCAGCCCGGGGGGGGAGGTTCCCACCGGGGAGCTGTTTTTT. The genes are TRBV11-3 and TRBJ2-2; 8 bases map to TRBD2. Trimming removed 5 bases from V and 4 bases from J; junction bases left unmatched: 9. Looked up from germline, CDR1 is SGHNT and CDR2 is YENEEA. This CDR3 is built from 16 residues.